This T cell receptor beta chain was identified during a study of response to subunit inactivated influenza vaccine. From germline, CDR1 is MNHEY and CDR2 SVGAGI. This CDR3 is built from 15 residues. J was trimmed by 7 bases and V by 2 bases; bases with no gene match: 4. MiXCR, applied by TCRdb to the RT-PCR reads, yields one record per CDR3 protein. The table includes about 540,000 distinct CDR3 sequences, approximately 22% detected once. The same sample was also used in a study of T cells expressing NK-cell markers. That investigation notes: 5'RACE template switching with UMIs generated TCR beta cDNA. Roughly 6 donors had dominant NKG2C+ clonotypes that comprised roughly 1.0-8% of their CD8+ T cells. Expanded NKG2C+ T cell clones were not confirmed as HCMV-specific.

The specimen was CD4+ T cells sorted from PBMCs, collected roughly 12 days after vaccination. The clonotype comes from a man aged 50 or older who received an inactivated influenza vaccine. V usage is TRBV6-5 and J usage is TRBJ1-4; 10 positions match TRBD1. CDR3 amino acids: CASSYGTGDLEKLFF. As DNA, the CDR3 is TGTGCCAGCAGTTACGGGACAGGGGACCTTGAAAAACTGTTTTTT.